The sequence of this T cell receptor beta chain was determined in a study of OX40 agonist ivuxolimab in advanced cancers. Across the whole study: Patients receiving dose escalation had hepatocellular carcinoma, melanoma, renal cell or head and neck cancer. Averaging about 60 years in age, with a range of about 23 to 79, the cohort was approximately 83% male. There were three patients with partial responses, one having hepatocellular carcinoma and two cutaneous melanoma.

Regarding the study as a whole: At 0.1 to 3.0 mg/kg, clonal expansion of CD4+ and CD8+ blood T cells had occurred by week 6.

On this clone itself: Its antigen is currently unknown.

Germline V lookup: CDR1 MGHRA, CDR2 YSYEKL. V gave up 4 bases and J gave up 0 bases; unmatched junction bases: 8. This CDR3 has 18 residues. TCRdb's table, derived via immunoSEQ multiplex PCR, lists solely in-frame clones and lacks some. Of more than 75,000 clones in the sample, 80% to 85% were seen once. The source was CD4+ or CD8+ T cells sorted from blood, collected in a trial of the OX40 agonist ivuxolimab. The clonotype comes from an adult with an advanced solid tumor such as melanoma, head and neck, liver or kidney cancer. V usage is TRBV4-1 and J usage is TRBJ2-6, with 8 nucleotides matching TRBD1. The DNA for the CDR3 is TGCGCCAGCAGCCCGAGCCGGACAGGGAACTCTGGGGCCAACGTCCTGACTTTC. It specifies CASSPSRTGNSGANVLTF.